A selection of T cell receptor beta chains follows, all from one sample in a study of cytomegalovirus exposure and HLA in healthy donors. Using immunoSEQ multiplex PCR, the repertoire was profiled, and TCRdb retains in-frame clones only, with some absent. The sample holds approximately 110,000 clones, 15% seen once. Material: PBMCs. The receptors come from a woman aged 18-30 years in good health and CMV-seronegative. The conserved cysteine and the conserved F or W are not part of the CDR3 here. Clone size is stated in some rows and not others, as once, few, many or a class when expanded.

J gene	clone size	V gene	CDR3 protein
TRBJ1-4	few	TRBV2	ASNTVANEKLF
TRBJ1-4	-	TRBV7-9	ASEQTGEEEKLF
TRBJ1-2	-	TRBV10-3	AISTDRPTLYGYT
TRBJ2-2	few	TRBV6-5	ASRQESKAGELF
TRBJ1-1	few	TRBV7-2	ASAGGAMNTEAF
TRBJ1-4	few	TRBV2	ASVAEGRNEKLF
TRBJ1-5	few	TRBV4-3	ASSPHRVSNQPQH
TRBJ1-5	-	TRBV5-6	ATPERGRGQPQH
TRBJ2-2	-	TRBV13	ASSLASRGTGELF
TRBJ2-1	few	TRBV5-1	ASSLDGSSYNEQF
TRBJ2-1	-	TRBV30	AGWGWGPSSYNEQF
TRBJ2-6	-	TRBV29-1	SVVFSGIEAGANVLI